Each of the 26 T cell receptor beta chains below was sequenced from the same sample in a study of CD8+ T cells in alopecia areata. RNA was isolated and reverse transcribed to cDNA, the sequencing template. Data came from immunoSEQ multiplex PCR; TCRdb stores just in-frame clones and leaves some out. This table holds tens of thousands of clones, just over 45% found once. Treatment specified: oral pan-JAK inhibitor, 5-10 mg twice daily. The sequencing used CD8+ T cells sorted from blood, collected at roughly week 36, from a patient treated with tofacitinib. These receptors came from a human donor with alopecia areata.

This clone appeared a few times. This chain connects TRBV29-1 to TRBJ2-7, with D tentatively TRBD1 (7 bases). Trimming pared 0 bases from V and 5 bases from J, leaving 14 bases between. This CDR3 comprises 14 residues. The germline CDR1 and CDR2 sequences are SQVTM and ANQGSEA. The CDR3 coding sequence is TGCAGCGTTGAAGAGGGTTCAGGGGGGAACGAGCAGTACTTC. This gives the protein CSVEEGSGGNEQYF.

This clone has more than one count but fewer than ten. The chain is built from TRBV19 and TRBJ1-5; D remains ambiguous. Per germline, CDR1 LNHDA and CDR2 SQIVND (reference sequence). Between the trimmed V and J ends, which lost 5 bases and 5 bases, there was a span of 10 bases. This CDR3 is built from 13 residues. CDR3: CASSWSRDQPQHF. DNA for the CDR3: TGTGCCAGTAGTTGGTCAAGGGATCAGCCCCAGCATTTT.

This clone has a handful of counts. This chain links TRBV7-6 with TRBJ2-5; D possibly corresponds to TRBD2 (5 bases). The CDR3 covers 15 residues. V was clipped by 4 bases and J by 3 bases, with 15 bases between them. Germline V gene data show CDR1 as SGHVS and CDR2 as FNYEAQ. This CDR3 reads CASSSKTGNKETQYF. The CDR3 DNA sequence: TGTGCCAGCAGCTCCAAGACGGGAAACAAAGAGACCCAGTACTTC.

The chain uses TRBV7-9 and TRBJ2-5; no clear D. The CDR3 contains 14 residues. The germline V and J ends were trimmed by 6 bases and 1 base, with 12 bases remaining between them. Germline V CDR1 and CDR2: SEHNR, FQNEAQ (reference sequence). CDR3 nucleotides: TGTGCCAGCAGGCCCGCGGTAGCCCAAGAGACCCAGTACTTC. Its protein is CASRPAVAQETQYF.

J is TRBJ1-5 and V is TRBV9; D is uncertain. Trimming removed 9 bases from V and 4 bases from J, with 8 bases in between. Germline values: CDR1 SGDLS, CDR2 YYNGEE. The CDR3 has 11 amino acids. The CDR3 bases are TGTGCCACTGGCGGGAATCAGCCCCAGCATTTT. It codes for CATGGNQPQHF.

J is TRBJ2-3 and V is TRBV9; D tentatively fits TRBD1 or TRBD2 (5 bases each). The V gene lost 0 bases and the J gene lost 0 bases, with 11 bases spanning the gap. This CDR3 has 16 amino acids. In germline, CDR1 is SGDLS, CDR2 YYNGEE. CDR3 in DNA: TGTGCCAGCAGCGTAGGAGAGGGGATTAGCACAGATACGCAGTATTTT. Encoded protein: CASSVGEGISTDTQYF.

This clone was seen a handful of times. The chain is built from TRBV19 and TRBJ2-1; D uncertain. The CDR3 is made up of 15 amino acids. Deletions cut 2 bases from V and 8 bases from J, with 16 bases between. The germline V gene has CDR1 LNHDA and CDR2 SQIVND (reference sequence). The CDR3 DNA sequence: TGTGCCAGTAGTATACTGGGCTACCCTTTGGATGAGCAGTTCTTC. Protein product: CASSILGYPLDEQFF.

Here the CDR3 DNA reads TGCAGCGTTGGGCCCGGGAACACCGGGGAGCTGTTTTTT. Its translation: CSVGPGNTGELFF. This sequence joins TRBV29-1 and TRBJ2-2; no clear D. The CDR3 length is 13 residues. CDR1 and CDR2 (germline): SQVTM, ANQGSEA. Deletions cut 4 bases from V and 1 base from J, with 7 bases between.

The chain is built from TRBV19 and TRBJ1-2; weak D call: TRBD1 (5 bases). From germline, CDR1 is LNHDA and CDR2 SQIVND (reference sequence). This CDR3 contains 15 residues. With 1 base removed from V and 7 bases from J, the gap between germline ends came to 16 bases. CDR3 protein: CASSIAPSGVGGYTF. The CDR3 nucleotides read TGTGCCAGTAGTATAGCCCCCTCGGGGGTTGGTGGCTACACCTTC.

The chain recombines TRBV10-3 with TRBJ2-7; tentative D call: TRBD2 (6 bases). Germline V lookup: CDR1 ENHRY, CDR2 SYGVKD. With 6 bases removed from V and 5 bases from J, the gap between germline ends came to 14 bases. This CDR3 contains 13 residues. This CDR3 reads CAISAAGGDEQYF. The DNA for the CDR3 is TGTGCCATCAGCGCAGCGGGTGGGGACGAGCAGTACTTC.

The chain carries TRBV7-9 and TRBJ1-1, with 8 bases fitting TRBD1. In germline, CDR1 is SEHNR, CDR2 FQNEAQ (reference sequence). The junction had 10 bases not matched to a gene; V was cut back by 6 bases and J by 1 base. The CDR3 runs to 16 residues. The CDR3 region has the DNA TGTGCCAGCAGTTCAAATCCGACAGGGGAGAACACTGAAGCTTTCTTT. It codes for CASSSNPTGENTEAFF.

The chain recombines TRBV6-5 with TRBJ2-3, with D tentatively TRBD1 or TRBD2 (5 bases each). Per germline, CDR1 MNHEY and CDR2 SVGAGI. Trimming shortened V by 7 bases and J by 1 base, and 15 bases separated the two germline ends. The CDR3 is made up of 15 amino acids. CDR3 DNA sequence: TGTGCCAGCACCCCGGGGCGGCCAGGCACAGATACGCAGTATTTT. Its translation: CASTPGRPGTDTQYF.

The rearrangement links TRBV27 to TRBJ1-2, with a tentative D call TRBD1 (6 bases). Germline CDR1 MNHEY, CDR2 SMNVEV (reference sequence). The V end was cut by 5 bases, the J end by 8 bases, with 15 bases between. CDR3 length: 13 amino acids. The CDR3 DNA reads TGTGCCAGCAGTCCACGGGGGCGTGGGGGCTACACCTTC. Amino acid sequence: CASSPRGRGGYTF.

This chain connects TRBV29-1 to TRBJ2-1, with D possibly being TRBD1 (6 bases). The CDR3 length is 14 residues. In germline, CDR1 is SQVTM, CDR2 ANQGSEA. Trimming removed 6 bases at V and 4 bases at J, with 16 bases between. As DNA, the CDR3 is TGCAGCGTCTCTAGCAGGGACAAATACAATGAGCAGTTCTTC. Amino acid sequence: CSVSSRDKYNEQFF.

The chain employs TRBV11-2 and TRBJ2-7, with 9 nucleotides matching TRBD2. CDR1 is SGHAT, CDR2 FQNNGV, per germline. The ends lost 4 bases at V and 5 bases at J; junction bases unmatched: 6. The CDR3 runs to 14 residues. CDR3 DNA sequence: TGTGCCAGCAGCTCTGGAGCGGGAGGCCACGAGCAGTACTTC. Translated, it gives CASSSGAGGHEQYF.

Concerning this clone: Other DNA sequences of this sample code for an identical CDR3. V and J are TRBV7-2 and TRBJ2-7; D is uncertain. Germline V gene data show CDR1 as SGHTA and CDR2 as FQGNSA. V shed 5 bases and J shed 2 bases, with 4 bases lying between them. The CDR3 is made up of 11 amino acids. The CDR3 DNA is TGTGCCAGCAGCCCCGCCTACGAGCAGTACTTC. Encoded protein: CASSPAYEQYF.

V and J are TRBV5-6 and TRBJ2-7; 9 bases match TRBD2. J was trimmed by 3 bases and V by 2 bases; bases with no gene match: 3. The CDR3 spans 14 residues. CDR1 and CDR2 from the germline V gene are SGHDT and YYEEEE. CDR3 DNA: TGTGCCAGCAGCTTTAGCGGGGGCCTCTACGAGCAGTACTTC. It specifies CASSFSGGLYEQYF.

This clone was detected many times. Other nucleotide sequences from this sample produce the same CDR3. The chain recombines TRBV4-1 with TRBJ2-7; D call uncertain. Germline V lookup: CDR1 MGHRA, CDR2 YSYEKL. This CDR3 spans 13 amino acids. V was cut by 1 base and J by 3 bases, with 7 bases left in between. CDR3 bases: TGCGCCAGCAGCCAAGTGACGGACTACGAGCAGTACTTC. It yields the protein CASSQVTDYEQYF.

This clone was observed a handful of times. V is TRBV6-1 and J is TRBJ2-3; 7 bases agree with TRBD2. The CDR3 runs 16 residues. The V and J ends lost 4 bases and 2 bases, in that order; junction bases with no gene match: 9. Germline V lookup: CDR1 MNHNS, CDR2 SASEGT. CDR3 sequence reads: CASSGSRAGNTDTQYF. The CDR3 nucleotides read TGTGCCAGCAGTGGATCTAGAGCGGGAAACACAGATACGCAGTATTTT.

The chain carries TRBV11-2 and TRBJ2-5; tentative D call: TRBD2 (6 bases). The CDR3 extends over 14 amino acids. Looked up from germline, CDR1 is SGHAT and CDR2 is FQNNGV. Trimming stripped 7 bases from V and 2 bases from J, with 14 bases between. The CDR3 sequence is CASTHSGEQETQYF. The CDR3 coding sequence is TGTGCCAGCACCCACTCGGGGGAACAAGAGACCCAGTACTTC.

This rearrangement joins TRBV29-1 to TRBJ2-6; D unresolved. The CDR3 is made up of 16 amino acids. Trimming shortened V by 2 bases and J by 3 bases, and 14 bases separated the two germline ends. CDR1 and CDR2 from the germline V gene are SQVTM and ANQGSEA. CDR3 nucleotides: TGCAGCGTTGAAAGGATCAAAAGGGATGGGGCCAACGTCCTGACTTTC. Its protein product is CSVERIKRDGANVLTF.

This clone was seen more than once but under ten times. The chain carries TRBV30 and TRBJ2-1; the D gene is possibly TRBD2 (5 bases). The V and J ends lost 5 bases and 2 bases respectively, with 22 bases between them. The CDR3 has 17 residues. Looked up from germline, CDR1 is GTSNPN and CDR2 is SVGIG (reference sequence). CDR3 sequence reads: CAWGDLRLGVAYNEQFF. CDR3 nucleotide sequence: TGTGCCTGGGGAGATTTAAGACTGGGAGTAGCCTACAATGAGCAGTTCTTC.

This clone was detected a few times. The V call is TRBV29-1, the J call TRBJ2-7, with 10 bases lining up with TRBD1. Germline V gene sequence: CDR1 SQVTM, CDR2 ANQGSEA. Trimming at V came to 7 bases and at J to 0 bases, leaving 6 bases not matched to a gene. CDR3 length equals 14 residues. DNA of the CDR3: TGCAGCGCCGGGGGGACAGGGGCCTCCTACGAGCAGTACTTC. Translated, it gives CSAGGTGASYEQYF.

This chain uses TRBV27 with TRBJ2-7; D unclear. The V gene lost 6 bases and the J gene lost 3 bases, with 12 bases spanning the gap. The germline V gene has CDR1 MNHEY and CDR2 SMNVEV (reference sequence). This CDR3 has 13 residues. CDR3 sequence reads: CASSLATIYEQYF. CDR3 nucleotide sequence: TGTGCCAGCAGCTTAGCAACAATCTACGAGCAGTACTTC.

This chain connects TRBV7-9 to TRBJ2-7, with 9 nucleotides matching TRBD2. The germline gives CDR1 SEHNR, CDR2 FQNEAQ (reference sequence). V shed 5 bases and J 2 bases; nucleotides not matched to a gene: 10. The CDR3 runs 16 residues. CDR3: CASSPPAVAGAYEQYF. The CDR3, as DNA: TGTGCCAGCAGCCCACCCGCGGTAGCGGGAGCCTACGAGCAGTACTTC.

A few counts support this clone. The chain combines TRBV4-1 with TRBJ2-3, with 8 positions matching TRBD2. Germline-derived CDR1 and CDR2 are MGHRA and YSYEKL. The CDR3 has 16 amino acids. With 0 bases clipped from V and 2 bases from J, the junction kept 4 bases outside the gene matches. This CDR3 is CASSQEGTSFTDTQYF. The CDR3 DNA reads as TGCGCCAGCAGCCAAGAGGGGACTAGTTTCACAGATACGCAGTATTTT.